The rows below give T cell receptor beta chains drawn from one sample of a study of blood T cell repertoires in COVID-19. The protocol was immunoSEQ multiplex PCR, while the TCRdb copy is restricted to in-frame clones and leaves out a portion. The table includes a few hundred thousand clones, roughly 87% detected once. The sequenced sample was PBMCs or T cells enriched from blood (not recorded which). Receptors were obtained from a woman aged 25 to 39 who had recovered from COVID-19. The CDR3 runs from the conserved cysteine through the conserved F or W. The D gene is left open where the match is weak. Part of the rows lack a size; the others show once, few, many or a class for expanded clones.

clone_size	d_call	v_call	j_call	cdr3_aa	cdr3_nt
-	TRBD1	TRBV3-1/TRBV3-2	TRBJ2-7	CASSQDLRTGGYEQYF	TGTGCCAGCAGCCAAGATCTCCGGACAGGGGGCTACGAGCAGTACTTC
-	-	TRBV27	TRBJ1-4	CASSPAGANEKLFF	TGTGCCAGCAGTCCAGCAGGGGCTAATGAAAAACTGTTTTTT
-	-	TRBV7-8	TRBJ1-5	CASSSPTGSNQPQHF	TGTGCCAGCAGCTCTCCGACAGGTAGCAATCAGCCCCAGCATTTT
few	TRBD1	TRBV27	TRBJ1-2	CASSQEPGQGVYGYTF	TGTGCCAGCAGTCAAGAGCCGGGACAGGGTGTTTATGGCTACACCTTC
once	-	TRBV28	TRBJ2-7	CASFSSASSYEQYF	TGTGCCAGTTTTTCTAGCGCCAGCTCCTACGAGCAGTACTTC
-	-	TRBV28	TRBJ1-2	CASSLYQYGYTF	TGTGCCAGCAGTTTATATCAGTATGGCTACACCTTC
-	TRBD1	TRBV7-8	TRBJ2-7	CASSLPGQPWKQYF	TGTGCCAGCAGCTTACCGGGACAGCCGTGGAAGCAGTACTTC
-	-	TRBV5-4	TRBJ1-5	CASSLDGGRQPQHF	TGTGCCAGCAGCTTGGACGGAGGCCGGCAGCCCCAGCATTTT
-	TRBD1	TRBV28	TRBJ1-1	CASSYPDRVNTEAFF	TGTGCCAGCAGCTATCCGGACAGGGTGAACACTGAAGCTTTCTTT
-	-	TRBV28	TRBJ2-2	CASSLVTGELFF	TGTGCCAGCAGTCTAGTTACAGGGGAGCTGTTTTTT
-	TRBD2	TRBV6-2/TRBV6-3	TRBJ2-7	CASSYWAGDYEQYF	TGTGCCAGCAGTTACTGGGCGGGAGACTACGAGCAGTACTTC
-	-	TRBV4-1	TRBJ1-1	CASSQEGSTEAFF	TGCGCCAGCAGCCAAGAGGGGAGCACTGAAGCTTTCTTT
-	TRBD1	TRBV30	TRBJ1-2	CAWSRGTEKGYTF	TGTGCCTGGAGCCGGGGGACAGAGAAGGGCTACACCTTC
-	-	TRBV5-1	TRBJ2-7	CASSSTLSSYEQYF	TGCGCCAGCAGCTCGACACTTAGCTCCTACGAGCAGTACTTC
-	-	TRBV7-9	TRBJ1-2	CASSLGGLFGHGYTF	TGTGCCAGCAGCTTAGGGGGACTTTTCGGGCATGGCTACACCTTC
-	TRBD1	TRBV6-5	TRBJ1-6	CASSPTGNSPLHF	TGTGCCAGCAGCCCGACAGGGAATTCACCCCTCCACTTT
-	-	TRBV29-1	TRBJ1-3	CSVASTPGIDTIYF	TGCAGCGTTGCCAGCACACCGGGGATTGACACCATATATTTT
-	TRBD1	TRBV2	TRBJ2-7	CASGDRGVHEQYF	TGTGCCAGCGGGGACAGGGGGGTCCACGAGCAGTACTTC
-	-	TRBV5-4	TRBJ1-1	CASSSTAMNTEAFF	TGTGCCAGCAGCTCGACAGCTATGAACACTGAAGCTTTCTTT